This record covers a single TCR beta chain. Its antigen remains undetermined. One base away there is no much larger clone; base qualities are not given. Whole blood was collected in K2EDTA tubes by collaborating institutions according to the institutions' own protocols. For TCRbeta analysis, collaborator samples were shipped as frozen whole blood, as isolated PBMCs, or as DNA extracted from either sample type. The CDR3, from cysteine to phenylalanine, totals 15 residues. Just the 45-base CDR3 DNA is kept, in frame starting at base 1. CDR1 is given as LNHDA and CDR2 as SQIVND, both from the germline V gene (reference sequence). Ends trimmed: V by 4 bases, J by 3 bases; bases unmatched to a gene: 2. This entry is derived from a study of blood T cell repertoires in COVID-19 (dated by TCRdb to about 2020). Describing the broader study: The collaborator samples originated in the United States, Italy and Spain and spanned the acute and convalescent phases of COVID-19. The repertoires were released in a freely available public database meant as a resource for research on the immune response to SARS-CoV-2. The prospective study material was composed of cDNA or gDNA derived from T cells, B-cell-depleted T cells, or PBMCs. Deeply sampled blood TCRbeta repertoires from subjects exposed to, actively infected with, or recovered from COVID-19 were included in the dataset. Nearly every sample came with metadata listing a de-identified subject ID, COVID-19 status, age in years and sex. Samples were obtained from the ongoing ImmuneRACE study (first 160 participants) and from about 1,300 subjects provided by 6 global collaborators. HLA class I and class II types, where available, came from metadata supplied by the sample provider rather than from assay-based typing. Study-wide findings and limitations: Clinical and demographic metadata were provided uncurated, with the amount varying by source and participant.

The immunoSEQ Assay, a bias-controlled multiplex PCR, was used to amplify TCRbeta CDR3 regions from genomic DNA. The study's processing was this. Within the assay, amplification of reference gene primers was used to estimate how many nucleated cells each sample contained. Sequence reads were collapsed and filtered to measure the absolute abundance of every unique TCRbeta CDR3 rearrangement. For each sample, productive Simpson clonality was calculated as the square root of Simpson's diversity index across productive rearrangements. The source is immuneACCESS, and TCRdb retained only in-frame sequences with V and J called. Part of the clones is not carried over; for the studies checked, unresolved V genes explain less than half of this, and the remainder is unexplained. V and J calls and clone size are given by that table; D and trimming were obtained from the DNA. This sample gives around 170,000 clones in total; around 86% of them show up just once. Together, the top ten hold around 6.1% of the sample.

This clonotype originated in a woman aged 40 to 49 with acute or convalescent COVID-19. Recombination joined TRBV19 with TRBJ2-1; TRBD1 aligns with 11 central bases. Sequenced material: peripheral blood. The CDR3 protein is CASSTGTGGYNEQFF. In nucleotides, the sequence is TGTGCCAGTAGTACCGGGACAGGGGGCTACAATGAGCAGTTCTTC.